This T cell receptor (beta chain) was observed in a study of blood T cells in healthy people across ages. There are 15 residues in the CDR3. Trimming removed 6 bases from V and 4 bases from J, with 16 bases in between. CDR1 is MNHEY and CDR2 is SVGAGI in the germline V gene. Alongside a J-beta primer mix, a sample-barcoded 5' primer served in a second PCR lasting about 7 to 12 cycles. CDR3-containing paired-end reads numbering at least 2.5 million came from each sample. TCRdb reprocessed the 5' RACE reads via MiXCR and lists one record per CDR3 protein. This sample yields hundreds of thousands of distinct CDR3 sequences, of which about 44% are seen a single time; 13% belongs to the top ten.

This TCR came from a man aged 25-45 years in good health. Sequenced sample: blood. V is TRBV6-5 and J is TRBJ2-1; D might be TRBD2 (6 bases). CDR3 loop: CASSRGLTHYNEQFF. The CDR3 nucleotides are TGTGCCAGCAGCCGGGGACTCACCCATTACAATGAGCAGTTCTTC.